The entry below gives a single TCR beta chain sequence along with its context. Its antigen is unknown. The CDR3 is made up of 15 amino acids. Germline assignment: CDR1 LGHNA and CDR2 YSLEER. Trimming removed 0 bases at V and 3 bases at J, with 11 bases between. Produced via immunoSEQ multiplex PCR; TCRdb's table is partial and in-frame only. The repertoire holds a few thousand clones, over 65% seen once, with about 35% in the top ten. Each and every patient relapsed after autologous stem cell transplantation, and patients got differing brentuximab vedotin exposure. The study isolated CD8+ T cells from thawed PBMCs by magnetic negative selection. The record originates from a study of PD-1 blockade in classical Hodgkin lymphoma. Study results and limitations: There was a significant rise in CD4+ TCR diversity by C4D1, with no such rise for CD8+.

The clonotype originates from a human donor with classical Hodgkin lymphoma. Sequencing used CD8+ T cells from blood, obtained at baseline. J is TRBJ2-5 and V is TRBV4-3, with D perhaps being TRBD1 or TRBD2 (6 bases each). The CDR3 region is CASSQDWGAEETQYF. The CDR3 DNA sequence: TGCGCCAGCAGCCAAGACTGGGGGGCGGAAGAGACCCAGTACTTC.